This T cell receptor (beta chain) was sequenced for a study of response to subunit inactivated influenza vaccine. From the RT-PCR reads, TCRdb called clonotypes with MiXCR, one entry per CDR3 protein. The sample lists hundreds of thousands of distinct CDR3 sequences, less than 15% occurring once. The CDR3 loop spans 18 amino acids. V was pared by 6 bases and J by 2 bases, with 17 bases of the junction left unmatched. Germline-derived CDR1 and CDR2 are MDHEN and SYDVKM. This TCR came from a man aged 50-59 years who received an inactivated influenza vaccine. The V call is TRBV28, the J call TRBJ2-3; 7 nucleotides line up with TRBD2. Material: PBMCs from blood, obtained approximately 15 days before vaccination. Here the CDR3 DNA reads TGTGCCAGCAGCTCTTTAAAGGGGAGGGTAAGGTCCACAGATACGCAGTATTTT. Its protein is CASSSLKGRVRSTDTQYF. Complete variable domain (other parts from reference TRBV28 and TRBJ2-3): DVKVTQSSRYLVKRTGEKVFLECVQDMDHENMFWYRQDPGLGLRLIYFSYDVKMKEKGDIPEGYSVSREKKERFSLILESASTNQTSMYLCASSSLKGRVRSTDTQYFGPGTRLTVL.